This TCR beta chain was found in a study of cytomegalovirus exposure and HLA in healthy donors. Study as a whole: Sequencing of some 190 million T cells in an earlier analysis found 120 million or so unique TCR beta sequences. Overall study findings and caveats: Among TCR sequences, most were rare, though some public TCRs appeared in many donors. Reportedly, HLA-A and HLA-B alleles of most subjects were accurately predicted from TCR beta.

CDR3 length: 16 amino acids. Germline assignment: CDR1 LNHDA and CDR2 SQIVND (reference sequence). V was clipped by 4 bases and J by 5 bases, with 19 bases between them. Details on this clone: Its antigen is unknown.

PCR used 60 Vbeta primers and 13 Jbeta primers. Only in-frame clones appear in the TCRdb table, and some are missing; sequencing was by immunoSEQ multiplex PCR. The sample consists of roughly 80,000 clones, more than 65% of them appearing once. The rearrangement uses TRBV19 and TRBJ2-3, with a weak D call TRBD1 (5 bases). The sample comprised PBMCs. The source of this sequence is a woman in her thirties or forties in good health and CMV-seropositive. CDR3 protein: CASSTALKNRGDTQYF. In nucleotides, the CDR3 is TGTGCCAGTAGTACGGCATTGAAAAATAGGGGAGATACGCAGTATTTT.